The clone carrying this T cell receptor beta chain was detected only a few times. Its antigen is not known. Germline V gene sequence: CDR1 DFQATT, CDR2 SNEGSKA (reference sequence). J gave up 1 base and V 2 bases, and 5 bases lay outside the gene matches. This CDR3 spans 15 amino acids. TCRdb reprocessed the RT-PCR reads with MiXCR, giving one entry per CDR3 protein. The data show 430,000 or so distinct CDR3 sequences, about 10% seen once. The data were obtained in a study of response to subunit inactivated influenza vaccine. General study findings and limits: New T cells are recruited in small numbers by each seasonal influenza vaccination, according to the authors' suggestion.

The chain combines TRBV20-1 with TRBJ2-7; 10 bases map to TRBD2. Sequencing used PBMCs from blood, obtained more than 35 days after vaccination. This clonotype originated in a man in his fifties or sixties who received an inactivated influenza vaccine. The CDR3 reads CSARPPSGGSYEQYF. In nucleotides, the CDR3 is TGCAGTGCTAGACCCCCTAGCGGGGGATCCTACGAGCAGTACTTC.